The T cell receptor beta chain described here comes from a study of tumor-infiltrating lymphocytes in primary liver carcinoma. Study-wide background: The yield of productive TCRbeta reads per sample was roughly 3.5 to 7.13 million and was similar across tissue types.

There are 18 residues in the CDR3. CDR1 is SGHTA and CDR2 is FQGNSA in the germline V gene. Overall study results and limits: Roughly 8-24% of top clones, and no more, occurred in all five tumor regions. Pairs of tumor regions overlapped more than tumor-adjacent and tumor-blood pairs did.

A primer in the constant region served to generate TCR beta cDNA from 500 ng of total RNA. Sequencing libraries for TCR beta derived from three nested multiplex PCR rounds that used slightly modified ARM-PCR. It was with TRBV1-TRBV30 forward primers and a C-beta reverse primer that the first two PCR rounds were run, at 10 cycles each. TCRdb redid the calling of the multiplex PCR reads with MiXCR, one entry per CDR3 protein. The sample shows approximately 40,000 distinct CDR3 sequences, roughly 73% of them seen only once. Note on this clonotype: What it binds is unknown. The junction does not match germline at one end; this may be a read error.

The source material, 20-30 mg of unsorted bulk tissue, was used to co-extract RNA and DNA. Sequenced: liver tumor tissue from sampling region 2. Subset meaning: tumor region T2, inferior pole. The TCR was taken from a man in his forties with primary liver carcinoma and hepatitis B virus infection. The V gene is TRBV7-2, the J gene TRBJ2-7; 11 nucleotides agree with TRBD2. DNA for the CDR3: TGTGCCAACAGCTTTTCTCCCGGGACTAGCGGAAGGGCCCGCGAGCAGTATTTC. As protein: CANSFSPGTSGRAREQYF.